This TCR beta chain was profiled in a study of cytomegalovirus exposure and HLA in healthy donors. The PCR had 60 Vbeta and 13 Jbeta primers. TCRdb's table, derived via immunoSEQ multiplex PCR, lists solely in-frame clones and lacks some. The top ten clones hold roughly 1.1% of a sample with some 150,000 clones, 75% to 80% of them seen once. Study-level findings and limits: Excluded: some indistinguishable V segments such as TRBV6-2 and TRBV6-3. The investigators catalogued 150 or so TCR beta chains as cytomegalovirus-associated. One variant, a missense change in DCLRE1C, was linked in a later analysis to TCR beta V- and J-gene trimming.

Remarks on this clone: Its antigen is currently unknown.

The CDR3 runs to 16 residues. Per the germline V gene, CDR1 is SGDLS and CDR2 is YYNGEE. With V trimmed by 2 bases and J by 3 bases, 6 bases remained unmatched. This chain links TRBV9 with TRBJ1-3; TRBD1 agrees at 9 bases. The sequenced sample was PBMCs. The sequence was collected from a male donor in good health and CMV-seronegative. The CDR3: CASSVEDRGGGNTIYF. CDR3 bases: TGTGCCAGCAGCGTTGAGGACAGGGGAGGTGGAAACACCATATATTTT.